Here is one TCR beta chain with its context. Its antigen is undetermined. V lost 4 bases to trimming and J lost 1 base, with 17 bases between them. Per germline, CDR1 SGHRS and CDR2 YFSETQ. This CDR3 is 16 amino acids long. The data derive from a study of PD-1 blockade in classical Hodgkin lymphoma. Whole-study findings and limits: Significant TCR diversity gains by C4D1 occurred in CD4+ but not CD8+ cells.

TCRdb's table, derived via immunoSEQ multiplex PCR, lists solely in-frame clones and lacks some. Of some 32,000 clones in the sample, around 82% were seen once. Every patient relapsed after autologous stem cell transplantation, and brentuximab vedotin exposure varied. J is TRBJ2-5 and V is TRBV5-1, with D possibly being TRBD2 (6 bases). Sequences were derived from peripheral blood mononuclear cells (PBMCs), sampled at baseline. This TCR came from a human donor with classical Hodgkin lymphoma. CDR3 nucleotides: TGCGCCAGCAGCCCGGGTGCAGACGGGGGCCAAGAGACCCAGTACTTC. Amino acid sequence: CASSPGADGGQETQYF. The whole variable domain, filled in from reference TRBV5-1 and TRBJ2-5, reads KAGVTQTPRYLIKTRGQQVTLSCSPISGHRSVSWYQQTPGQGLQFLFEYFSETQRNKGNFPGRFSGRQFSNSRSEMNVSTLELGDSALYLCASSPGADGGQETQYFGPGTRLLVL.